The 28 T cell receptor beta chains below were found in one sample sequenced in a study of early T cells in non-severe SARS-CoV-2 infection. TCRdb recomputed calls from the 5' RACE reads with MiXCR, one row per CDR3 protein. Seen here are tens of thousands of distinct CDR3 sequences, 10% observed once, and the top ten hold 8% to 9%. Sequenced: whole blood. The receptors originated from an adult who was a healthcare worker with PCR-confirmed SARS-CoV-2 infection or an uninfected control (not recorded which).

This clonotype was detected ten times or more. The gene calls are TRBV29-1 and TRBJ1-3; D may be TRBD1 (6 bases). The CDR3 contains 13 residues. V gave up 5 bases and J gave up 6 bases, with 14 bases separating them. Germline V gene lookup returns CDR1 SQVTM and CDR2 ANQGSEA. The CDR3 region has the DNA TGCAGCGTTATGGGGGGCGTTAAAAACACCATATATTTT. This gives the protein CSVMGGVKNTIYF.

In this sample, this clonotype turned up many times. The chain couples TRBV3-1 to TRBJ2-7, with D perhaps TRBD1 (6 bases). V lost 4 bases, J lost 3 bases, and 10 bases lay in between. CDR1 and CDR2 from the germline V gene are LGHDT and YNNKEL (reference sequence). This CDR3 has 13 amino acids. The CDR3, as DNA: TGTGCCAGCAGCCTACCCAGGGGCTACGAGCAGTACTTC. This sequence encodes CASSLPRGYEQYF.

There are a few counts of this clonotype. The V call is TRBV3-1, the J call TRBJ1-6; D uncertain. Germline CDR1 and CDR2: LGHDT and YNNKEL (reference sequence). V gave up 1 base and J gave up 0 bases, with 7 bases separating them. The CDR3 sequence is 16 residues long. The CDR3 loop is CASSQVGSSYNSPLHF. CDR3 nucleotide sequence: TGTGCCAGCAGCCAAGTGGGGAGCTCCTATAATTCACCCCTCCACTTT.

This clonotype has just a few counts. The rearrangement joins TRBV6-2 or TRBV6-3 to TRBJ2-7; tentative D call: TRBD2 (5 bases). Germline V gene data show CDR1 as MNHEY and CDR2 as SVGEGT. V lost 2 bases and J 1 base, leaving 15 bases between the germline ends. CDR3 size: 16 residues. The CDR3 coding sequence is TGTGCCAGCAGTTACAGAGGGCGGAGGCTGTCCTACGAGCAGTACTTC. Its translation is CASSYRGRRLSYEQYF.

The rearrangement joins TRBV5-4 to TRBJ2-5; 7 bases are a match to TRBD1. The CDR3 extends over 16 amino acids. Germline CDR1 and CDR2: SGHNT and YYREEE (reference sequence). Trimming removed 0 bases from V and 2 bases from J; junction bases left unmatched: 7. CDR3 sequence reads: CASSLAIGTEQETQYF. Here the CDR3 DNA reads TGTGCCAGCAGCTTGGCTATCGGGACAGAGCAAGAGACCCAGTACTTC.

In its sample, this clonotype was seen many times. CDR3 residues: CAISETGDEQYF. The CDR3 nucleotides read TGTGCCATCAGTGAAACCGGGGACGAGCAGTACTTC. The chain recombines TRBV10-3 with TRBJ2-7; weak D call: TRBD2 (5 bases). Germline V lookup: CDR1 ENHRY, CDR2 SYGVKD. The length of the CDR3 is 12 residues. V lost 3 bases and J lost 5, with 8 bases in between.

In its sample, this clonotype was seen many times. The V call is TRBV6-6, the J call TRBJ2-3; D may be TRBD2 (6 bases). Deletions cut 5 bases from V and 0 bases from J, with 21 bases between. The CDR3 loop spans 18 amino acids. The germline V gene has CDR1 MNHNY and CDR2 SVGAGI (reference sequence). CDR3 coding DNA: TGTGCCAGCAGTGCTACGCCCTTGGGCGGAGGGAGCACAGATACGCAGTATTTT. Its protein product is CASSATPLGGGSTDTQYF.

This clonotype showed up many times. V and J are TRBV4-3 and TRBJ2-7; possible D gene TRBD1, 6 bases. Trimming took off 2 bases at V and 0 bases at J, with 11 bases between the two ends. Germline V CDR1 and CDR2: LGHNA, YSLEER. The CDR3 is 15 amino acids. CDR3 DNA sequence: TGCGCCAGCAGCCAAAAACAGGGTTCCTCCTACGAGCAGTACTTC. It is translated as CASSQKQGSSYEQYF.

The V call is TRBV6-2 or TRBV6-3, the J call TRBJ2-7; the D call may be TRBD1 or TRBD2 (6 bases each). The CDR3 consists of 16 residues. Germline V gene data show CDR1 as MNHEY and CDR2 as SVGEGT. V lost 6 bases to trimming and J lost 4 bases, with 22 bases between them. CDR3 sequence (DNA): TGTGCCAGCAGCTACGAAAGGGGGAGGAGGACGTACGAGCAGTACTTC. This sequence encodes CASSYERGRRTYEQYF.

This clonotype has a handful of counts. The CDR3: CASRIGPREEELFF. CDR3 in DNA: TGTGCCAGCAGGATCGGACCACGAGAAGAGGAACTGTTTTTT. The chain couples TRBV21-1 to TRBJ1-4. TRBV21-1 counts as a pseudogene. CDR3 length equals 14 residues.

The chain combines TRBV19 with TRBJ1-1; 8 nucleotides line up with TRBD1. Germline-derived CDR1 and CDR2 are LNHDA and SQIVND (reference sequence). The CDR3 has 15 amino acids. The V and J ends lost 4 bases and 8 bases, in that order; junction bases with no gene match: 12. CDR3: CASSSGQGGLEEAFF. CDR3 coding DNA: TGTGCCAGTAGTAGCGGACAGGGAGGATTGGAGGAAGCTTTCTTT.

This clonotype has a handful of counts. The rearrangement uses TRBV7-2 and TRBJ1-1; D is unclear. The CDR3 runs to 13 residues. V lost 6 bases to trimming and J lost 1 base, with 9 bases between them. Germline values: CDR1 SGHTA, CDR2 FQGNSA. CDR3 in DNA: TGTGCCAGCAGTCCCGCCCCGAACACTGAAGCTTTCTTT. It codes for CASSPAPNTEAFF.

This clonotype was found many times. The chain combines TRBV30 with TRBJ2-3; D uncertain. CDR3 length: 12 amino acids. Trimming removed 2 bases at V and 4 bases at J, with 7 bases between. The germline gives CDR1 GTSNPN, CDR2 SVGIG (reference sequence). The CDR3 spells CAWSLTSDTQYF. The CDR3 DNA reads TGTGCCTGGAGTCTCACTTCAGATACGCAGTATTTT.

This clonotype was detected ten times or more. This chain uses TRBV11-2 with TRBJ2-3; 7 nucleotides agree with TRBD2. V was clipped by 4 bases and J by 4 bases; unmatched bases: 5. This CDR3 has 14 residues. The germline gives CDR1 SGHAT, CDR2 FQNNGV. Written as DNA, the CDR3 is TGTGCCAGCAGCTGGGGAGGGGAGGCAGATACGCAGTATTTT. Protein product: CASSWGGEADTQYF.

This sequence joins TRBV4-2 and TRBJ2-7, with a weak D call TRBD1 (5 bases). V gave up 1 base and J gave up 0 bases, with 10 bases separating them. Germline V gene data show CDR1 as LGHNA and CDR2 as YNFKEQ. The CDR3 runs to 15 residues. The CDR3 coding sequence is TGTGCCAGCAGCCAAGGTAACAGGTTCTCCTACGAGCAGTACTTC. Translated, it gives CASSQGNRFSYEQYF.

The chain links TRBV4-1 to TRBJ2-7; TRBD2 agrees at 10 bases. The CDR3 has 18 residues. Germline CDR1 and CDR2: MGHRA and YSYEKL. V lost 0 bases, J lost 1 base, and 9 bases stayed unmatched. The CDR3 nucleotides are TGCGCCAGCAGCCAAGATAGGGCTAGCGGGAGTCTTTCCTACGAGCAGTACTTC. Protein: CASSQDRASGSLSYEQYF.

This clonotype appeared many times. The chain has TRBV29-1 and TRBJ2-1; D ambiguous. Trimming took off 6 bases at V and 7 bases at J, with 7 bases between the two ends. The CDR3 contains 10 residues. Germline V gives CDR1 SQVTM, CDR2 ANQGSEA. The CDR3 spells CSVTRNEQFF. CDR3 sequence (DNA): TGCAGCGTAACAAGGAATGAGCAGTTCTTC.

This clonotype was counted many times. V usage is TRBV7-2 and J usage is TRBJ2-3; D unclear. The CDR3 has 12 amino acids. V lost 6 bases and J 4 bases, leaving 8 bases between the germline ends. Germline V gene sequence: CDR1 SGHTA, CDR2 FQGNSA. In DNA, the CDR3 is TGTGCCAGCAGGAGCCCCGCAGATACGCAGTATTTT. Translating it yields CASRSPADTQYF.

This clonotype was observed a few times. The chain links TRBV20-1 to TRBJ1-2; the D gene is possibly TRBD1 (6 bases). Germline CDR1 is DFQATT and CDR2 is SNEGSKA (reference sequence). This CDR3 is 15 amino acids long. V dropped 4 bases and J dropped 4 bases, with 19 bases sitting between them. CDR3 nucleotide sequence: TGCAGTGCTACCCCTTTTCGGCAGGGGAGCTATGGCTACACCTTC. Residues: CSATPFRQGSYGYTF.

J is TRBJ2-7 and V is TRBV7-6, with no clear D. The V gene's germline CDR1 is SGHVS and CDR2 FNYEAQ. This CDR3 is 14 amino acids long. Trimming took 5 bases from V and 3 from J, leaving 14 bases between them. The chain's CDR3 is CASSPRITGYEQYF. CDR3 coding DNA: TGTGCCAGCAGCCCCCGGATAACCGGCTACGAGCAGTACTTC.

This clonotype was seen only a few times. The V call is TRBV2, the J call TRBJ2-4; D is undetermined. The CDR3 runs to 15 residues. Between the trimmed V and J ends, which lost 4 bases and 0 bases, there was a span of 10 bases. The germline V gene has CDR1 SNHLY and CDR2 FYNNEI. CDR3: CASSGIALAKNIQYF. Written as DNA, the CDR3 is TGTGCCAGCAGTGGAATAGCCCTAGCCAAAAACATTCAGTACTTC.

This clonotype was picked up many times. The chain employs TRBV5-5 and TRBJ1-4; D is unclear. Germline V gene sequence: CDR1 SGHKS, CDR2 YYEKEE (reference sequence). The germline V and J ends were trimmed by 1 base and 1 base, with 14 bases remaining between them. The CDR3 extends over 17 amino acids. CDR3 sequence reads: CASSLNNARGTNEKLFF. CDR3 in DNA: TGTGCCAGCAGCTTGAACAACGCCCGCGGAACTAATGAAAAACTGTTTTTT.

The gene calls are TRBV27 and TRBJ2-7; D perhaps matches TRBD1 (6 bases). The CDR3 has 15 residues. V lost 2 bases to trimming and J lost 4 bases, with 15 bases between them. In germline, CDR1 is MNHEY, CDR2 SMNVEV (reference sequence). In nucleotides, the CDR3 is TGTGCCAGCAGTTTAAACCCGGGACAAGATTACGAGCAGTACTTC. It is translated as CASSLNPGQDYEQYF.

This clonotype came up a few times. The chain links TRBV20-1 to TRBJ2-5, with unresolved D. Germline loops: CDR1 DFQATT, CDR2 SNEGSKA (reference sequence). Trimming took off 1 base at V and 1 base at J, with 7 bases between the two ends. The CDR3 spans 13 residues. The DNA of the CDR3 is TGCAGTGCTAGAGGGGGATTCCAAGAGACCCAGTACTTC. This gives the protein CSARGGFQETQYF.

The gene calls are TRBV11-2 and TRBJ2-3, with 7 nucleotides matching TRBD2. Germline V lookup: CDR1 SGHAT, CDR2 FQNNGV. Trimming cost V 5 bases and J 3 bases; bases outside gene matches: 5. CDR3 size: 14 residues. The CDR3 spells CASSALAWTDTQYF. For the CDR3, the DNA is TGTGCCAGCAGCGCACTAGCGTGGACAGATACGCAGTATTTT. The complete variable domain, with remaining parts taken from reference TRBV11-2 and TRBJ2-3, reads EAGVAQSPRYKIIEKRQSVAFWCNPISGHATLYWYQQILGQGPKLLIQFQNNGVVDDSQLPKDRFSAERLKGVDSTLKIQPAKLEDSAVYLCASSALAWTDTQYFGPGTRLTVL.

Of note for this clonotype: This may come from a read error, since a much larger clone is one base off. This rearrangement joins TRBV5-1 to TRBJ2-6; 8 positions agree with TRBD2. Germline loops: CDR1 SGHRS, CDR2 YFSETQ. This CDR3 is 16 amino acids long. This CDR3 reads CASSLKLAAGTNVLTF. In DNA, the CDR3 is TGCGCCAGCAGCTTGAAACTAGCGGCTGGGACCAACGTCCTGACTTTC.

With respect to this clonotype: Given a much more abundant clone one base away, this may be a read error. The chain has TRBV11-2 and TRBJ1-1; the D gene is possibly TRBD1 (6 bases). From germline, CDR1 is SGHAT and CDR2 FQNNGV. The CDR3 length is 14 residues. Trimming cost V 5 bases and J 5 bases, with 15 bases left between them. DNA of the CDR3: TGTGCCAGCAGCATAGGAGGGGGAAGGACTGAAGCTTTCTTT. As protein: CASSIGGGRTEAFF. Full variable domain (rest looked up from reference TRBV11-2 and TRBJ1-1): EAGVAQSPRYKIIEKRQSVAFWCNPISGHATLYWYQQILGQGPKLLIQFQNNGVVDDSQLPKDRFSAERLKGVDSTLKIQPAKLEDSAVYLCASSIGGGRTEAFFGQGTRLTVV.

A few counts support this clonotype. This chain connects TRBV11-2 to TRBJ2-7; D is perhaps TRBD1 or TRBD2 (7 bases each). Germline CDR1 is SGHAT and CDR2 is FQNNGV. V was trimmed by 3 bases and J by 6 bases, leaving 12 bases between them. This CDR3 spans 13 amino acids. The chain's CDR3 is CASSLTGTTEQYF. In DNA, the CDR3 is TGTGCCAGCAGCTTGACAGGGACTACCGAGCAGTACTTC.